Following are 17 T cell receptor beta chains from one sample sequenced in a study of cytomegalovirus exposure and HLA in healthy donors. PCR primers comprised 60 Vbeta and 13 Jbeta primers. The data were produced by immunoSEQ multiplex PCR, yet TCRdb's version contains in-frame clones alone and is incomplete. The sample shows around 160,000 clones, roughly 80% of them seen only once. Sequences were obtained from PBMCs. Source of these receptors: a woman in her 40s in good health and CMV-seropositive.

This rearrangement joins TRBV29-1 to TRBJ1-1, with 10 positions matching TRBD1. From germline, CDR1 is SQVTM and CDR2 ANQGSEA. The length of the CDR3 is 12 residues. With 4 bases clipped from V and 5 bases from J, the junction kept 1 base outside the gene matches. The CDR3, as DNA: TGCAGCGTTGGGACAGGGGGAACTGAAGCTTTCTTT. It translates to CSVGTGGTEAFF.

The J gene is TRBJ1-5, the V gene TRBV13; tentative D call: TRBD1 (6 bases). Germline V gene data show CDR1 as PRHDT and CDR2 as FYEKMQ (reference sequence). V lost 0 bases and J 2 bases, leaving 14 bases between the germline ends. The CDR3 length is 17 residues. CDR3 in amino acids: CASSLGPGQPGNQPQHF. For the CDR3, the DNA is TGTGCCAGCAGCTTAGGCCCTGGACAGCCCGGCAATCAGCCCCAGCATTTT.

This clone was counted a few times. The chain uses TRBV10-3 and TRBJ1-1; TRBD1 might be the D (5 bases). The germline V gene has CDR1 ENHRY and CDR2 SYGVKD. Trimming stripped 6 bases from V and 2 bases from J, with 13 bases between. CDR3 length equals 14 residues. This chain's CDR3 is CAIRTTEKNTEAFF. The CDR3 DNA follows: TGTGCCATCAGGACGACAGAGAAAAACACTGAAGCTTTCTTT.

This clone was found once. This chain connects TRBV5-6 to TRBJ2-1; D possibly corresponds to TRBD1 (5 bases). The CDR3 is 15 amino acids. Trimming took off 3 bases at V and 4 bases at J, with 14 bases between the two ends. The germline CDR1 and CDR2 sequences are SGHDT and YYEEEE. CDR3 DNA: TGTGCCAGCAGCTGGGGAACAGGCGCATACAATGAGCAGTTCTTC. Residues: CASSWGTGAYNEQFF.

The chain uses TRBV5-6 and TRBJ2-2; no clear D. Germline V gives CDR1 SGHDT, CDR2 YYEEEE. The germline V and J ends were trimmed by 4 bases and 0 bases, with 10 bases remaining between them. The CDR3 has 15 residues. The CDR3: CASSHLAANTGELFF. The DNA of the CDR3 is TGTGCCAGCAGCCATTTGGCGGCGAACACCGGGGAGCTGTTTTTT.

CDR3 DNA: TGTGCCACCAGCATCCCCGGGAGGGGACAGGGGGCTGGGAACACTGAAGCTTTCTTT. Its translation is CATSIPGRGQGAGNTEAFF. V and J are TRBV15 and TRBJ1-1; TRBD1 agrees at 12 bases. CDR1 and CDR2 (germline): LNHNV, YYDKDF (reference sequence). V lost 4 bases and J lost 1; bases outside the gene matches: 13. The CDR3 contains 19 residues. Together with reference TRBV15 and TRBJ1-1, the CDR3 gives the full variable domain: DAMVIQNPRYQVTQFGKPVTLSCSQTLNHNVMYWYQQKSSQAPKLLFHYYDKDFNNEADTPDNFQSRRPNTSFCFLDIRSPGLGDTAMYLCATSIPGRGQGAGNTEAFFGQGTRLTVV.

The chain has TRBV14 and TRBJ2-5, with TRBD2 matching 11 bases. V gave up 5 bases and J gave up 4 bases; unmatched junction bases: 9. Germline V gene lookup returns CDR1 SGHDN and CDR2 FVKESK. The CDR3 contains 16 residues. CDR3 sequence: CASSGFVAGGRETQYF. As DNA, the CDR3 is TGTGCCAGCAGCGGATTTGTAGCGGGGGGGAGAGAGACCCAGTACTTC.

Worth noting for this clone: At one of its ends the junction is not consistent with the germline gene, which may arise from a read error. V gene TRBV2 combines with J gene TRBJ2-2, with D possibly TRBD2 on 5 matching bases. The CDR3 is 16 residues long. CDR1 and CDR2 (germline): SNHLY, FYNNEI. The CDR3 DNA follows: TGTGCCGGCAGTGAAGCAATTAGCGCCTCCACCGGGGAGCTGTTTTTT. Its protein product is CAGSEAISASTGELFF.

This clone showed up just a few times. V usage is TRBV19 and J usage is TRBJ2-3; 8 bases fit TRBD1. Germline CDR1 is LNHDA and CDR2 is SQIVND (reference sequence). V was pared by 6 bases and J by 4 bases, with 3 bases of the junction left unmatched. This CDR3 has 13 amino acids. The CDR3 DNA sequence: TGTGCCAGTAGCAGGGGGCTATCAGATACGCAGTATTTT. This sequence encodes CASSRGLSDTQYF.

The J gene is TRBJ2-1, the V gene TRBV5-4; 8 bases fit TRBD2. Trimming at V came to 3 bases and at J to 0 bases, leaving 2 bases not matched to a gene. The CDR3 consists of 15 residues. From germline, CDR1 is SGHNT and CDR2 YYREEE (reference sequence). The CDR3: CASSSGGHSYNEQFF. The CDR3 nucleotides are TGTGCCAGCAGCTCGGGGGGGCACTCCTACAATGAGCAGTTCTTC.

As DNA, the CDR3 is TGTGCCAGCAGCCCCGACAGGGTACGAAAGTACTTC. This gives the protein CASSPDRVRKYF. The gene calls are TRBV14 and TRBJ2-7; 7 positions match TRBD1. The germline gives CDR1 SGHDN, CDR2 FVKESK. V trimming: 4 bases; J trimming: 11 bases; junction bases outside the gene matches: 8. The CDR3 extends over 12 amino acids.

V and J are TRBV5-1 and TRBJ2-7; 8 nucleotides match TRBD2. The germline V gene has CDR1 SGHRS and CDR2 YFSETQ. This CDR3 has 14 residues. J lost 4 bases, V lost 0 bases, and 3 bases had no gene match. The CDR3 sequence: CASSLGLATYEQYF. The DNA for the CDR3 is TGCGCCAGCAGCTTGGGACTAGCGACGTACGAGCAGTACTTC.

There are a few counts of this clone. V gene TRBV15 combines with J gene TRBJ1-5; 7 bases are a match to TRBD1. CDR1 LNHNV and CDR2 YYDKDF come from the germline V gene (reference sequence). This CDR3 has 14 residues. J lost 6 bases, V lost 3 bases, and 5 bases had no gene match. The CDR3 sequence: CATSRTGMGQPQHF. In DNA form, the CDR3 reads TGTGCCACCAGCAGGACAGGGATGGGTCAGCCCCAGCATTTT.

The chain has TRBV6-5 and TRBJ1-1; TRBD1 matches 8 bases. Germline CDR1 reads MNHEY; CDR2 reads SVGAGI. This CDR3 has 14 amino acids. V was clipped by 5 bases and J by 9 bases; unmatched bases: 11. The CDR3 is CASSETGVAGKAFF. The DNA for the CDR3 is TGTGCCAGCAGTGAGACAGGGGTCGCCGGCAAAGCTTTCTTT.

V gene TRBV30 combines with J gene TRBJ1-4; D is ambiguous. V gave up 1 base and J gave up 8 bases, with 20 bases separating them. Germline CDR1 and CDR2: GTSNPN and SVGIG (reference sequence). The CDR3 contains 16 residues. CDR3 in amino acids: CAWSDPSRFRGEKLFF. The CDR3 DNA follows: TGTGCCTGGAGTGACCCCTCTAGGTTCCGTGGGGAAAAACTGTTTTTT. Supplemented by reference TRBV30 and TRBJ1-4, the full variable domain reads SQTIHQWPATLVQPVGSPLSLECTVEGTSNPNLYWYRQAAGRGLQLLFYSVGIGQISSEVPQNLSASRPQDRQFILSSKKLLLSDSGFYLCAWSDPSRFRGEKLFFGSGTQLSVL.

The rearrangement links TRBV4-1 to TRBJ1-2, with 12 positions matching TRBD1. CDR3 length: 16 residues. Germline V gene lookup returns CDR1 MGHRA and CDR2 YSYEKL. Trimming took 2 bases from V and 3 from J; bases not matched to a gene: 4. CDR3 coding DNA: TGCGCCAGCAGCCAAACCGGGACAGGGGGCCACTATGGCTACACCTTC. Encoded protein: CASSQTGTGGHYGYTF.

This clone was seen only a few times. The rearrangement uses TRBV5-1 and TRBJ1-1; weak D call: TRBD1 (6 bases). The CDR3 totals 16 residues. Trimming removed 4 bases from V and 1 base from J, with 17 bases in between. CDR1 is SGHRS, CDR2 YFSETQ, per germline. The CDR3 loop is CASSAMGAGANTEAFF. Written as DNA, the CDR3 is TGCGCCAGCAGCGCCATGGGGGCAGGGGCGAACACTGAAGCTTTCTTT.